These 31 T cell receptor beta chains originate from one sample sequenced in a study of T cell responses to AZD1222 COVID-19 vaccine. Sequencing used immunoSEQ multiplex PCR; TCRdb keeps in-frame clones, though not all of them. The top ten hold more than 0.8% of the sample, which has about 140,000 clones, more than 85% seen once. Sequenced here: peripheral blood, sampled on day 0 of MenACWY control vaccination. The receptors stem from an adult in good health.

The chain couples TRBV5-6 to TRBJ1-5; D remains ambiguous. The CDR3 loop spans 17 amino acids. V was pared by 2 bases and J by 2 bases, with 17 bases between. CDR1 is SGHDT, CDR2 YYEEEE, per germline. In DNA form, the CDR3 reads TGTGCCAGCAGCTTTTTCTCAAGTCGGGGTGGCAATCAGCCCCAGCATTTT. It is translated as CASSFFSSRGGNQPQHF.

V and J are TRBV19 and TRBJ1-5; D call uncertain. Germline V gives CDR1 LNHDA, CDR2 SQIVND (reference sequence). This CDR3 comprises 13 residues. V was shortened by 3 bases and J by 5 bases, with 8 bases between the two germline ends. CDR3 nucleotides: TGTGCCAGTAGTATGACCGATTATCAGCCCCAGCATTTT. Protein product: CASSMTDYQPQHF. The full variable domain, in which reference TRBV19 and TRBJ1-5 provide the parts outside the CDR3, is DGGITQSPKYLFRKEGQNVTLSCEQNLNHDAMYWYRQDPGQGLRLIYYSQIVNDFQKGDIAEGYSVSREKKESFPLTVTSAQKNPTAFYLCASSMTDYQPQHFGDGTRLSIL.

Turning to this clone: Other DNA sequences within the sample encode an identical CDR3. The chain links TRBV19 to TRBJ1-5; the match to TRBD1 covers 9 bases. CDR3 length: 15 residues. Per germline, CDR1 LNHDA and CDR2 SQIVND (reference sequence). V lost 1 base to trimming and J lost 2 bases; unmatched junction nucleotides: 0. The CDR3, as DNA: TGTGCCAGTAGTATAGGGACAGGGGGCAATCAGCCCCAGCATTTT. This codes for CASSIGTGGNQPQHF.

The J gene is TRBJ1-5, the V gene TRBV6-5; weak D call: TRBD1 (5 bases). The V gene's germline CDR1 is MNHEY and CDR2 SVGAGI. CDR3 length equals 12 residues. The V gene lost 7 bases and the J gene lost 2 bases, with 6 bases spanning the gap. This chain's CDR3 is CASTTGNQPQHF. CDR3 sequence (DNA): TGTGCCAGCACGACAGGCAATCAGCCCCAGCATTTT.

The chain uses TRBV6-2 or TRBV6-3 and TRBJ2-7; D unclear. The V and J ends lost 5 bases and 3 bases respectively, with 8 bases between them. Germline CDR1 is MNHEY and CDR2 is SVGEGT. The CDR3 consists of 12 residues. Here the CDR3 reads CASSDTIYEQYF. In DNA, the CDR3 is TGTGCCAGCAGTGACACCATCTACGAGCAGTACTTC.

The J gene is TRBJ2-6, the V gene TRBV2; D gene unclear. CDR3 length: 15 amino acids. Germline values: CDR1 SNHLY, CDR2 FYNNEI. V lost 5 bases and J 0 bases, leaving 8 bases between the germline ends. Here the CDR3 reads CASSRYSSGANVLTF. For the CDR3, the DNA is TGTGCCAGCAGTCGCTATAGCTCTGGGGCCAACGTCCTGACTTTC.

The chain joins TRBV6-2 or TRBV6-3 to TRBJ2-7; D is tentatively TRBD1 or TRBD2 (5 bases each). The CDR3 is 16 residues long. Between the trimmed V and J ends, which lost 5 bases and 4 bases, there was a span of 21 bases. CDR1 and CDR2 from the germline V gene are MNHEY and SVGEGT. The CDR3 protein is CASSAPKGTLIYEQYF. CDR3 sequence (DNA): TGTGCCAGCAGTGCGCCGAAAGGGACGTTAATTTACGAGCAGTACTTC.

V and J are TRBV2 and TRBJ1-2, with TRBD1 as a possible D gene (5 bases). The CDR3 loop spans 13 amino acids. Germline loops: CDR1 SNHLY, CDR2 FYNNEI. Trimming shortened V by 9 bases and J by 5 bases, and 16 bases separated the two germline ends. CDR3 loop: CASLSDRLYGYTF. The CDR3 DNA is TGTGCCAGTTTATCAGACAGACTATATGGCTACACCTTC. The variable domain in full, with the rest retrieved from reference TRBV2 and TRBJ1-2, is EPEVTQTPSHQVTQMGQEVILRCVPISNHLYFYWYRQILGQKVEFLVSFYNNEISEKSEIFDDQFSVERPDGSNFTLKIRSTKLEDSAMYFCASLSDRLYGYTFGSGTRLTVV.

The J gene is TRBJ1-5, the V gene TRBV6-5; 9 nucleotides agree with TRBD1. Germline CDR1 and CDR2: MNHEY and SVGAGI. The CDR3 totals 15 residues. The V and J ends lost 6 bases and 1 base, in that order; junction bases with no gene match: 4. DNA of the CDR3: TGTGCCAGCAGACGGGACAGGGCGAGCAATCAGCCCCAGCATTTT. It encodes CASRRDRASNQPQHF.

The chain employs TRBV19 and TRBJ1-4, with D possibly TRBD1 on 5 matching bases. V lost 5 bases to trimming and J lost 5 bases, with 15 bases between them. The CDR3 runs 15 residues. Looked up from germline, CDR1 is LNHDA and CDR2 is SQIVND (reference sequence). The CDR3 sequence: CASSPQGSRNEKLFF. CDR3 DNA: TGTGCCAGTAGTCCGCAGGGATCTCGGAATGAAAAACTGTTTTTT.

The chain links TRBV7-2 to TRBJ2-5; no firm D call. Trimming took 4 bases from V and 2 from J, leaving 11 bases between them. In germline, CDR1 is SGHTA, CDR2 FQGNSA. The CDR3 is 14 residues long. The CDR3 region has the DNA TGTGCCAGCAGCTCTCTAGTGTTACAAGAGACCCAGTACTTC. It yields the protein CASSSLVLQETQYF.

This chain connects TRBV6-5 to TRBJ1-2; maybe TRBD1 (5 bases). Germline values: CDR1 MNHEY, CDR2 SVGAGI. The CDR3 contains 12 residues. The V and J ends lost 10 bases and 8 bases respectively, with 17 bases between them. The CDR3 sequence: CATTFGGYGYTF. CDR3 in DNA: TGTGCCACCACATTCGGGGGATACGGCTACACCTTC.

The CDR3 loop reads CASSRDYTEAFF. Written as DNA, the CDR3 is TGTGCCAGCAGTCGGGACTACACTGAAGCTTTCTTT. This rearrangement joins TRBV6-2 or TRBV6-3 to TRBJ1-1, with D possibly matching TRBD1 (5 bases). V lost 5 bases to trimming and J lost 3 bases, with 7 bases between them. This CDR3 has 12 residues. The germline V gene has CDR1 MNHEY and CDR2 SVGEGT.

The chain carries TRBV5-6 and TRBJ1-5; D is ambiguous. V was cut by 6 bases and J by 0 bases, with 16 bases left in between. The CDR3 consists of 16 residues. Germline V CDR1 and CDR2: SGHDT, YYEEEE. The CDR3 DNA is TGTGCCAGCAACATCTTGTCCCTGTATAGCAATCAGCCCCAGCATTTT. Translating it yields CASNILSLYSNQPQHF.

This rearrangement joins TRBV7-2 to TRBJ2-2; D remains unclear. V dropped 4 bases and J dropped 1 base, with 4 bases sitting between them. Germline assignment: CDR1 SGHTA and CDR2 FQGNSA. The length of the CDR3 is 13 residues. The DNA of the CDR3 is TGTGCCAGCAGCTCAGGGAACACCGGGGAGCTGTTTTTT. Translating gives CASSSGNTGELFF.

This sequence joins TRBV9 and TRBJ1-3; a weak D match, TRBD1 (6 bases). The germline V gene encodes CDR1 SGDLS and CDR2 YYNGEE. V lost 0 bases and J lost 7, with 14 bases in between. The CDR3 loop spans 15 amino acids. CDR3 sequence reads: CASSVGQGIRNTIYF. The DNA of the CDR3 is TGTGCCAGCAGCGTAGGTCAGGGGATTCGGAACACCATATATTTT.

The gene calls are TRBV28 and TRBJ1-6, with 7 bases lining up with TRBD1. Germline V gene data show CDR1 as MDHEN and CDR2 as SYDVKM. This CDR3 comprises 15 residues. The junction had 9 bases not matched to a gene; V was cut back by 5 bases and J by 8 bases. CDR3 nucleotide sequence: TGTGCCAGCAGTCTGTTGACAGGGCTTCATTCACCCCTCCACTTT. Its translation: CASSLLTGLHSPLHF. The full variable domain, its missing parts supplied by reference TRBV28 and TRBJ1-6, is DVKVTQSSRYLVKRTGEKVFLECVQDMDHENMFWYRQDPGLGLRLIYFSYDVKMKEKGDIPEGYSVSREKKERFSLILESASTNQTSMYLCASSLLTGLHSPLHFGNGTRLTVT.

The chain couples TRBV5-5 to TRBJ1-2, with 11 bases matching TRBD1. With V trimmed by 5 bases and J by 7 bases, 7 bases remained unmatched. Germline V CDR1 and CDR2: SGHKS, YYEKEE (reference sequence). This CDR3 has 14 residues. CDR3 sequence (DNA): TGTGCCAGCAGTCGGGACGGGACAGGGGGTGGCTACACCTTC. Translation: CASSRDGTGGGYTF.

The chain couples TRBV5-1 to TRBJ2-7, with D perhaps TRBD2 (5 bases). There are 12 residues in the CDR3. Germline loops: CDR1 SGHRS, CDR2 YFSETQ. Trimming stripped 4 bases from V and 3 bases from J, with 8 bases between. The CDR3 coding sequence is TGCGCCAGCAGCCAAGAGGGCTACGAGCAGTACTTC. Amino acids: CASSQEGYEQYF.

DNA of the CDR3: TGTGCCAGCAGTTCGAGGGGGCTGGTCACTGAAGCTTTCTTT. Translated: CASSSRGLVTEAFF. The chain links TRBV28 to TRBJ1-1; TRBD1 aligns across 7 bases. V lost 4 bases and J lost 4; bases outside the gene matches: 6. This CDR3 has 14 residues. Germline V gene data show CDR1 as MDHEN and CDR2 as SYDVKM.

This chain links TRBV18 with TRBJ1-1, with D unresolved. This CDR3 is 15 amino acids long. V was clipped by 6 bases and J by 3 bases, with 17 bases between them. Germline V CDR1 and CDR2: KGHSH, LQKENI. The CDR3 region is CASSLMGVTDTEAFF. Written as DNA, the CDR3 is TGTGCCAGCTCCCTCATGGGTGTTACGGACACTGAAGCTTTCTTT.

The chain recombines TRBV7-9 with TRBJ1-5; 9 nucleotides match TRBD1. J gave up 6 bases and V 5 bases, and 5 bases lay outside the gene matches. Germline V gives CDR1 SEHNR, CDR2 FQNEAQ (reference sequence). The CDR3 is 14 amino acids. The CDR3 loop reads CASSPGTGIQPQHF. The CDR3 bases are TGTGCCAGCAGCCCCGGGACAGGGATTCAGCCCCAGCATTTT.

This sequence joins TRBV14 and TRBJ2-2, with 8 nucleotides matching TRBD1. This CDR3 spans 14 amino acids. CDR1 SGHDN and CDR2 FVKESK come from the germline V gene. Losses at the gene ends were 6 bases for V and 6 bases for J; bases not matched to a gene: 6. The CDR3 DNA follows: TGTGCCAGCAGAAGGACAGGGCTAGCCGGGGAGCTGTTTTTT. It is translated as CASRRTGLAGELFF.

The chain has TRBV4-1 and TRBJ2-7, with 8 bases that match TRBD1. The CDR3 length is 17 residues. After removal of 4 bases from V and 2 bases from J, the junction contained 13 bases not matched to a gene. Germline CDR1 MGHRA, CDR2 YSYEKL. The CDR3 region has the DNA TGCGCCAGCAGCCCTTTAACAACCGGGACAGGTCCCTACGAGCAGTACTTC. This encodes CASSPLTTGTGPYEQYF.

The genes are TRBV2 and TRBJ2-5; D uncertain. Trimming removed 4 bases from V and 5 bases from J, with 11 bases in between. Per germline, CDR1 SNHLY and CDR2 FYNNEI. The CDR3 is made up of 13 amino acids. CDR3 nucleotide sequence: TGTGCCAGCAGTGGTTCAACTGGGGAGACCCAGTACTTC. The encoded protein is CASSGSTGETQYF.

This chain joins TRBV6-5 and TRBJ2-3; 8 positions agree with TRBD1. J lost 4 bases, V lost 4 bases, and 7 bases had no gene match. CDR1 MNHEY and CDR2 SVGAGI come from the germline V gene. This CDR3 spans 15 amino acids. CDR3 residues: CASSFAGGESDTQYF. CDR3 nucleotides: TGTGCCAGCAGTTTTGCAGGGGGCGAGTCAGATACGCAGTATTTT.

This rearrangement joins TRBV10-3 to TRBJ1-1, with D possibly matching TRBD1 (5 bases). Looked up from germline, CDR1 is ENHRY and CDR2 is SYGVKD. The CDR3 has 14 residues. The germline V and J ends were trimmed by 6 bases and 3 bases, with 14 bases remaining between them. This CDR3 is CAIRAQGAYTEAFF. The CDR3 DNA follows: TGTGCCATCAGAGCGCAGGGCGCCTACACTGAAGCTTTCTTT.

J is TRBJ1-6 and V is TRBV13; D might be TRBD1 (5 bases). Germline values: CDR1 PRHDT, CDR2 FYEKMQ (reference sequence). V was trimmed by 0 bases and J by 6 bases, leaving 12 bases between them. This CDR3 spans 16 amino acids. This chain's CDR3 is CASSLGPGRPNSPLHF. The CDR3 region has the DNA TGTGCCAGCAGCTTAGGCCCGGGACGGCCTAATTCACCCCTCCACTTT.

The CDR3 here is CASSKWGRVEEKLFF. The CDR3 DNA is TGTGCCAGCAGCAAATGGGGGAGGGTTGAGGAAAAACTGTTTTTT. The chain joins TRBV9 to TRBJ1-4; D may be TRBD1 (5 bases). This CDR3 has 15 amino acids. Looked up from germline, CDR1 is SGDLS and CDR2 is YYNGEE. Between the trimmed V and J ends, which lost 4 bases and 8 bases, there was a span of 18 bases.

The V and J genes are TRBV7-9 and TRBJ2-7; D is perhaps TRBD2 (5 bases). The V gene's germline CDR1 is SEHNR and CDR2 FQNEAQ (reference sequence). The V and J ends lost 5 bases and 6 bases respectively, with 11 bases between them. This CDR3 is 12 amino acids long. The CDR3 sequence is CASSPSGFEQYF. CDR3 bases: TGTGCCAGCAGCCCAAGCGGTTTCGAGCAGTACTTC.

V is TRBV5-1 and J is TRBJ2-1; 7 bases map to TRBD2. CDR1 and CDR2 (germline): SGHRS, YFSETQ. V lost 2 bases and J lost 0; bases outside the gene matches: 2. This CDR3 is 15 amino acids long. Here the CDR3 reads CASSFGEGSYNEQFF. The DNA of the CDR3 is TGCGCCAGCAGCTTTGGGGAGGGCTCCTACAATGAGCAGTTCTTC.